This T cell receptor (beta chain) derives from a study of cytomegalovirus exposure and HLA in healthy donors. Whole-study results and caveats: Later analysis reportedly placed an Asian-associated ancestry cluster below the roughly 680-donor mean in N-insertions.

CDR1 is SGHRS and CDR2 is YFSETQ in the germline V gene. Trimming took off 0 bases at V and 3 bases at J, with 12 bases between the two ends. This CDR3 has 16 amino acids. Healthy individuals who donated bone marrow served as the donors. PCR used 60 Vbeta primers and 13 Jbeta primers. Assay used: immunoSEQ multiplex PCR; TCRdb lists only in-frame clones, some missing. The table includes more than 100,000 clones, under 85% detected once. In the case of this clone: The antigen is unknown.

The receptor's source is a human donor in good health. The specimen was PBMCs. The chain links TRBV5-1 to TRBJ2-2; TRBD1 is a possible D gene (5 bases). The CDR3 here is CASSLVPGSYTGELFF. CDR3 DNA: TGCGCCAGCAGCTTGGTTCCAGGGTCCTACACCGGGGAGCTGTTTTTT.